This T cell receptor beta chain was identified in a study of CD8+CD57+ T cells in acquired aplastic anemia. J gave up 7 bases and V 3 bases, and 2 bases lay outside the gene matches. This CDR3 has 12 residues. Germline CDR1 reads SEHNR; CDR2 reads FQNEAQ (reference sequence). A word on this clonotype: Its antigen is still unknown.

Genomic DNA constituted the template upon which TCR beta VDJ and CDR3 profiling was performed. TCRdb ran MiXCR on the reads and lists one entry per CDR3 protein. The sample records under 200,000 distinct CDR3 sequences, 70% to 80% being singletons. Findings and limits, study-wide: The same twenty-nine CD8+ CDR3 sequences occurred in patients and in controls.

By flow cytometry, patients selected for sequencing had shown an expansion of CD8+CD57+ cells. The receptor's source is a human donor with aplastic anemia. Sequencing input: sorted CD4+, CD8+, or CD8+CD57+ T cells (not recorded which) from PBMCs. This sequence joins TRBV7-9 and TRBJ1-1, with 7 nucleotides matching TRBD1. CDR3 residues: CASSFNRGEAFF. In DNA, the CDR3 is TGTGCCAGCAGCTTTAACAGGGGTGAAGCTTTCTTT. Full variable domain (remainder filled in from reference TRBV7-9 and TRBJ1-1): DTGVSQNPRHKITKRGQNVTFRCDPISEHNRLYWYRQTLGQGPEFLTYFQNEAQLEKSRLLSDRFSAERPKGSFSTLEIQRTEQGDSAMYLCASSFNRGEAFFGQGTRLTVV.